This TCR beta chain was captured in a study of T cell repertoires in cytomegalovirus infection. Study-wide findings and caveats: CMV carriers with the relevant HLA were identified by cumulative public TCR beta family frequency.

One entry per CDR3 protein, called by TCRdb with MiXCR from the reads. The profile shows about 440,000 distinct CDR3 sequences, roughly 31% of them singletons. Ten or more counts support this clonotype. What it binds is not known. Material: PBMCs. The TCR originated in a human donor in good health (CMV status not recorded). Some clones in this sample may be carry-over from other donors' samples.

This CDR3 reads CASSPAGPRGQPQHF. In DNA, the CDR3 is TGTGCCAGCAGTCCCGCCGGGCCTAGGGGTCAGCCCCAGCATTTT. The chain links TRBV27 to TRBJ1-5; D is possibly TRBD1 (5 bases). Germline V lookup: CDR1 MNHEY, CDR2 SMNVEV (reference sequence). The ends were cut back, 5 bases at V and 6 bases at J, with 17 bases in the middle. This CDR3 region has 15 residues.